These T cell receptor beta chains were read from a single sample in a study of cytomegalovirus exposure and HLA in healthy donors. Measured with immunoSEQ multiplex PCR; TCRdb has only the in-frame clones, and not every one. The table records about 190,000 clones, under 80% of them present only once. The specimen was PBMCs. The source of these receptors is a man aged 25-45 years in good health and CMV-seropositive. Both conserved end residues are part of each CDR3. Each record gives: J gene, D gene, CDR3 length, V gene, clone size, CDR3 protein, CDR3 DNA. D genes are given only for firm matches. Expanded clones get a size class; other rows say once, few or many, or leave the size out.

>TRBJ2-2|TRBD2|14|TRBV6-4|NA
CASSEGLASGELFF
TGTGCCAGCAGTGAAGGACTAGCTTCCGGGGAGCTGTTTTTT
>TRBJ1-1|TRBD1|15|TRBV25-1|few
CASSGTGTGRSSAFF
TGTGCCAGCAGTGGAACCGGGACAGGGAGATCCTCGGCTTTCTTT
>TRBJ1-2|TRBD1|14|TRBV10-3|once
CAISEGGGTYGYTF
TGTGCCATCAGTGAAGGGGGCGGGACCTATGGCTACACCTTC
>TRBJ2-3|TRBD2|14|TRBV18|NA
CASSPTSEADTQYF
TGTGCCAGCTCACCAACTAGCGAGGCAGATACGCAGTATTTT
>TRBJ1-1|NA|12|TRBV4-2|few
CASSAGYGGAFF
TGTGCCAGCTCAGCGGGATACGGGGGAGCTTTCTTT
>TRBJ1-2|TRBD1|15|TRBV12-5|once
CASGLGQGAAYGHTF
TGTGCTAGTGGTTTGGGACAGGGGGCTGCCTATGGCCACACCTTC
>TRBJ2-7|TRBD1|16|TRBV18|NA
CASSLLQGQGTYEQYF
TGTGCCAGCTCACTACTCCAGGGACAGGGGACCTACGAGCAGTACTTC
>TRBJ1-2|NA|14|TRBV18|NA
CASSTAEVNYGYTF
TGTGCCAGCTCAACAGCGGAGGTTAACTATGGCTACACCTTC
>TRBJ1-1|NA|14|TRBV27|NA
CASRGALRGTEAFF
TGTGCCAGCAGGGGGGCTTTGAGGGGGACTGAAGCTTTCTTT
>TRBJ1-6|NA|14|TRBV2|NA
CASSYRSRDSPLHF
TGTGCCAGCAGCTACAGGTCCAGGGATTCACCCCTCCACTTT
>TRBJ1-1|NA|14|TRBV28|many
CASSGGEGHTEAFF
TGTGCCAGCAGCGGGGGAGAGGGGCACACTGAAGCTTTCTTT
>TRBJ2-3|NA|16|TRBV30|NA
CAWSVPARGAHRYAVF
TGTGCCTGGAGTGTACCGGCCCGCGGGGCACACAGATACGCAGTATTT
>TRBJ2-5|TRBD2|14|TRBV9|NA
CASSPLAGGETQYF
TGTGCCAGCAGTCCTCTAGCGGGAGGAGAGACCCAGTACTTC
>TRBJ2-5|NA|20|TRBV1|NA
CTSSHRDSSGRALGGETQYF
TGCACCAGCAGCCACAGAGACTCTAGCGGGAGGGCCCTCGGGGGAGAGACCCAGTACTTC
>TRBJ2-1|TRBD2|15|TRBV11-1|NA
CASSGLAGTYNEQFF
TGTGCCAGCAGTGGACTAGCGGGGACCTACAATGAGCAGTTCTTC
>TRBJ2-7|TRBD1|12|TRBV19|few
CAVGQGIYEQYF
TGTGCCGTCGGACAGGGGATCTACGAGCAGTACTTC
>TRBJ1-6|NA|15|TRBV11-2|few
CASSLRTDYNSPLHF
TGTGCCAGCAGCCTCCGGACAGATTATAATTCACCCCTCCACTTT
>TRBJ2-3|NA|15|TRBV9|NA
CASRIGGGTQDTQYF
TGTGCCAGCAGGATTGGGGGAGGCACGCAGGATACGCAGTATTTT
>TRBJ1-1|TRBD1|15|TRBV25-1|once
CASSDRTGWNTEAFF
TGTGCCAGCAGTGACCGGACAGGGTGGAACACTGAAGCTTTCTTT
>TRBJ2-7|TRBD2|16|TRBV27|NA
CASSWTSGGFRYEQYF
TGTGCCAGCAGTTGGACTAGCGGGGGGTTCAGGTACGAGCAGTACTTC
>TRBJ1-1|NA|15|TRBV6-5|NA
CASSSSGPLDTEAFF
TGTGCCAGCAGTTCTTCAGGGCCCCTGGACACTGAAGCTTTCTTT
>TRBJ2-1|TRBD2|20|TRBV13|once
CASSARTGTGTSGRAVEQFF
TGTGCCAGCAGCGCCCGGACAGGCACCGGGACTAGCGGGAGGGCAGTTGAGCAGTTCTTC
>TRBJ2-5|TRBD1|14|TRBV5-4|NA
CASRYAGGEETQYF
TGTGCCAGCAGATATGCAGGGGGCGAAGAGACCCAGTACTTC
>TRBJ2-5|TRBD1|16|TRBV7-2|NA
CASSPGAQGSFETQYF
TGTGCCAGCAGCCCAGGGGCACAGGGGAGTTTCGAGACCCAGTACTTC
>TRBJ2-5|NA|12|TRBV6-5|once
CASAGYQETQYF
TGTGCCTCTGCAGGCTACCAAGAGACCCAGTACTTC
>TRBJ1-1|TRBD1|15|TRBV9|NA
CASSARGQGNTEAFF
TGTGCCAGCAGCGCCCGGGGACAGGGGAACACTGAAGCTTTCTTT
>TRBJ2-5|NA|15|TRBV18|NA
CASSPHPRAGETQYF
TGTGCCAGCTCACCACATCCGAGGGCGGGAGAGACCCAGTACTTC
>TRBJ2-7|NA|15|TRBV2|NA
CASSAEGTPTYEQYF
TGTGCCAGCAGTGCCGAAGGGACTCCCACCTACGAGCAGTACTTC
>TRBJ2-1|TRBD1|14|TRBV27|NA
CASVRQGSYNEQFF
TGTGCCAGCGTCCGACAGGGGTCCTACAATGAGCAGTTCTTC
>TRBJ2-2|TRBD1|15|TRBV6-5|NA
CASTPRTGSYGELFF
TGTGCCAGCACCCCTCGGACAGGGTCATATGGGGAGCTGTTTTTT
>TRBJ2-7|NA|17|TRBV4-3|NA
CASSQEGTAGARGEQYF
TGCGCCAGCAGCCAAGAAGGGACAGCGGGGGCCAGAGGCGAGCAGTACTTC
>TRBJ1-2|TRBD1|15|TRBV7-6|NA
CASSPSPGTGSGYTF
TGTGCCAGCAGCCCCAGTCCCGGGACAGGGTCTGGCTACACCTTC
>TRBJ2-7|NA|11|TRBV12-5|NA
CASGPSYEQYF
TGTGCTAGTGGCCCATCCTACGAGCAGTACTTC
>TRBJ2-7|TRBD1|15|TRBV27|NA
CASSLRGTGTYEQYF
TGTGCCAGCAGTTTACGTGGGACAGGGACATACGAGCAGTACTTC
>TRBJ1-5|NA|14|TRBV7-2|NA
CASSVGTNNQPQHF
TGTGCCAGCAGCGTCGGGACAAACAATCAGCCCCAGCATTTT
>TRBJ2-7|TRBD1|15|TRBV7-6|NA
CASSLAGTDTYEQYF
TGTGCCAGCAGCTTAGCAGGGACAGACACCTACGAGCAGTACTTC
>TRBJ1-3|NA|17|TRBV7-2|NA
CASSLAPVEFSGNTIYF
TGTGCCAGCAGCTTAGCGCCGGTCGAGTTCTCTGGAAACACCATATATTTT
>TRBJ2-3|NA|16|TRBV15|NA
CATSRDSAVSTDTQYF
TGTGCCACCAGCAGAGATTCAGCGGTTAGCACAGATACGCAGTATTTT
>TRBJ1-5|TRBD1|16|TRBV27|NA
CASSPTGGVSNQPQHF
TGTGCCAGCAGTCCCACAGGGGGCGTCAGCAATCAGCCCCAGCATTTT
>TRBJ1-4|NA|13|TRBV9|NA
CASSVEGREKLFF
TGTGCCAGCAGCGTAGAAGGGAGGGAAAAACTGTTTTTT
>TRBJ2-3|NA|14|TRBV18|NA
CASSPVGIQDTQYF
TGTGCCAGCTCACCGGTCGGGATCCAAGATACGCAGTATTTT
>TRBJ1-4|TRBD1|15|TRBV29-1|NA
CSVDKGQGIGEKLFF
TGCAGCGTTGATAAGGGACAGGGTATCGGAGAAAAACTGTTTTTT
>TRBJ2-5|TRBD2|14|TRBV6-5|NA
CASRYGRAGETQYF
TGTGCCAGCAGATACGGGAGGGCCGGCGAGACCCAGTACTTC